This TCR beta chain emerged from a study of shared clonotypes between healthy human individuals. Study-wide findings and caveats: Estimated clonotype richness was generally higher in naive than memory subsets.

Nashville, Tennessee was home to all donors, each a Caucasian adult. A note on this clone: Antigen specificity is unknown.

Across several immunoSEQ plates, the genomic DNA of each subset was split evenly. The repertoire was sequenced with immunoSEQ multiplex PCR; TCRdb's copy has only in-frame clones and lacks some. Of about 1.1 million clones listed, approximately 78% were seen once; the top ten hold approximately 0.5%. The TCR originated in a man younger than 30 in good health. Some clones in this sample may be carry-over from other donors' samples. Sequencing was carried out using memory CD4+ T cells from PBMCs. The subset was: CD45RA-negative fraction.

The CDR3: CASSGTSGTGELFF. The CDR3 coding sequence is TGTGCCAGTAGCGGGACTAGCGGCACCGGGGAGCTGTTTTTT. The V call is TRBV19, the J call TRBJ2-2, with 11 bases lining up with TRBD2. The CDR3 is 14 amino acids. J was trimmed by 4 bases and V by 6 bases; bases with no gene match: 1. Germline CDR1 reads LNHDA; CDR2 reads SQIVND (reference sequence).